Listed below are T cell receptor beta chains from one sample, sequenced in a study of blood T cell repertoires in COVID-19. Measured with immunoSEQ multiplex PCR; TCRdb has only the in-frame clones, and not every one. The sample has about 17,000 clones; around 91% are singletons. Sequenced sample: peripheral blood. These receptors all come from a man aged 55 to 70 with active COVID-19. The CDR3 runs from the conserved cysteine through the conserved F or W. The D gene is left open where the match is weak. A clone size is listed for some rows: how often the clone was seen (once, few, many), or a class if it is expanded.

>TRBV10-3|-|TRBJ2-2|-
TGTGCCATCAGTGAGTTAGCCACGAACACCGGGGAGCTGTTTTTT
CAISELATNTGELFF
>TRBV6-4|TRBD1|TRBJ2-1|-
TGTGCCAGCAGTGAGGGGACAGAGCCCAATGAGCAGTTCTTC
CASSEGTEPNEQFF
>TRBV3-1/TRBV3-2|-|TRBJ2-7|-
TGTGCCAGCAGCCAAAGGGGCGTTTCCGAGCAGTACTTC
CASSQRGVSEQYF
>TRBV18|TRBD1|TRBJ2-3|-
TGTGCCAGCTCACCAAGGGACAGATTATCAACAGATACGCAGTATTTT
CASSPRDRLSTDTQYF
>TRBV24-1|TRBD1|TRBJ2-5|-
TGTGCCACCAGTGATTCTCCAGGGGGTTTCGAAGAGACCCAGTACTTC
CATSDSPGGFEETQYF
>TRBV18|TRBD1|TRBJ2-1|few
TGTGCCAGCTCATCGCCGGGACAGGGGACTAATGAGCAGTTCTTC
CASSSPGQGTNEQFF
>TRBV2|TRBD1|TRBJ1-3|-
TGTGCCAGCACCCTCGGGACAGGGGGCTCTGGAAACACCATATATTTT
CASTLGTGGSGNTIYF
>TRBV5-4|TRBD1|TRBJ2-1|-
TGTGCCAGCGGCCGGGACAGCTCTTCCTACAATGAGCAGTTCTTC
CASGRDSSSYNEQFF
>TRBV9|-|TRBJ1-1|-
TGTGCCAGCAGCGTGTCAAGCGGCTTGAACACTGAAGCTTTCTTT
CASSVSSGLNTEAFF
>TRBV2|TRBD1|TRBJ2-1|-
TGTGCCAGCAGTGGGCGACAGGGCCGGAGCTCCTACAATGAGCAGTTCTTC
CASSGRQGRSSYNEQFF
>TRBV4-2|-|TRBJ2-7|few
TGTGCCAGCAGCCAAGGCGTCGGTGGGGGCGTCTACGAGCAGTACTTC
CASSQGVGGGVYEQYF
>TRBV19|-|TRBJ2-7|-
TGTGCCAGTAGTCTCCAGGGGAGCGGCCTCGAGCAGTACTTC
CASSLQGSGLEQYF
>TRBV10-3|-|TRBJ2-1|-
TGTGCCATCAAGGAGGGGAAAGAGCAGTTCTTC
CAIKEGKEQFF
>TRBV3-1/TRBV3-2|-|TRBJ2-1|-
TGTGCCAGCAGCCACCGAACAGGTGGTGAGCAGTTCTTC
CASSHRTGGEQFF
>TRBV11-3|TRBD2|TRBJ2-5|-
TGTGCCAGCAGCTTAGGGATAGCGGGGGAAGAGACCCAGTACTTC
CASSLGIAGEETQYF
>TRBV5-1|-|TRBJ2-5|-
TGCGCCAGCAGCTTGGTGTCCAAAGAGACCCAGTACTTC
CASSLVSKETQYF
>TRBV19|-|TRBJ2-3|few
TGTGCCAGTAGTCCCAGGGGTGGCACAGATACGCAGTATTTT
CASSPRGGTDTQYF
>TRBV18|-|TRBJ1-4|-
TGTGCCAGCTCCCCCTCTGAGCAGGGGCTTGCAAAACTGTTTTTT
CASSPSEQGLAKLFF
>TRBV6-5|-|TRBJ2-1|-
TGTGCCAGCAGTTACTCATCCCGCTCCTACAATGAGCAGTTCTTC
CASSYSSRSYNEQFF
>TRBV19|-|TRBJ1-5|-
TGTGCCAGTAGTATGTTACAGATCTATAGCAATCAGCCCCAGCATTTT
CASSMLQIYSNQPQHF
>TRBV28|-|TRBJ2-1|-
TGTGCCAGCAGGAACTCAGGGGATGTCGTAAATGAGCAGTTCTTC
CASRNSGDVVNEQFF
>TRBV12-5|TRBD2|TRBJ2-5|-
TGTGCTAGTGGCCGGGACTACTTAGGGACCCAGTACTTC
CASGRDYLGTQYF
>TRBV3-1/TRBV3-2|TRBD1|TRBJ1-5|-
TGTGCCAGCAGCCAGAATCGACAGGGCGGGCCCCAGCATTTT
CASSQNRQGGPQHF
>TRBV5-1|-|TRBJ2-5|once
TGCGCCAGCAGGGTACGGGACACCCCGCCCACGACCCAGTACTTC
CASRVRDTPPTTQYF
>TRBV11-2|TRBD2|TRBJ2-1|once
TGTGCCAGCAGCTTGCGGGGGGTTTCCTACAATGAGCAGTTCTTC
CASSLRGVSYNEQFF
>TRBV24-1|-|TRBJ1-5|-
TGTGCCACCCAACCTGGATTCAGGGGCATCAAAGTCGTAGGCAATCAGCCCCAGCATTTT
CATQPGFRGIKVVGNQPQHF
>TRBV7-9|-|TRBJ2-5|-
TGTGCCAGCAGCGAGATGGGCGAGACCCAGTACTTC
CASSEMGETQYF
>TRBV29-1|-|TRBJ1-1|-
TGCAGCGTCGAGGGCCTGAACACTGAAGCTTTCTTT
CSVEGLNTEAFF
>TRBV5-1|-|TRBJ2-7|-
TGCGCCAGCAGCTTGACAATCGAGGGACACGGCTCCTACGAGCAGTACTTC
CASSLTIEGHGSYEQYF
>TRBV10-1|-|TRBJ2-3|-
TGCGCCAGCAGTGCGGGACTTCCCACAGATACGCAGTATTTT
CASSAGLPTDTQYF
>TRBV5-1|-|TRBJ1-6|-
TGCGCCAGCCAAGGTCAGGGCAATTCACCCCTCCACTTT
CASQGQGNSPLHF
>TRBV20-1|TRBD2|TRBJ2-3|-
TGCAGTGCTAGTCGGGGGGGAGCCACAGATACGCAGTATTTT
CSASRGGATDTQYF
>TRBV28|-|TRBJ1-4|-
TGTGCATCCCTCGGGGTGATTAATGAAAAACTGTTTTTT
CASLGVINEKLFF
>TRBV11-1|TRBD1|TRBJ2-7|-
TGTGCCAGCAGCCAGATTCAGGGACAGGGATCGGAGCAGTACTTC
CASSQIQGQGSEQYF
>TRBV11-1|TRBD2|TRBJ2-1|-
TGTGCCAGCAGCTTTGGGGGGGGTTCCTACAATGAGCAGTTCTTC
CASSFGGGSYNEQFF
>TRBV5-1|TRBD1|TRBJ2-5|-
TGCGCCAGCAGCCGAGGACAGGGGGTGGCAGAGACCCAGTACTTC
CASSRGQGVAETQYF
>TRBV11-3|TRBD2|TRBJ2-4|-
TGTGCCAGCAGCTTAGATAGTCGACTAGCGGGGGATAACATTCAGTACTTC
CASSLDSRLAGDNIQYF
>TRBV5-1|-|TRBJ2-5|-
TGCGCCAGTGCCCAGGGGTATGGGGAGACCCAGTACTTC
CASAQGYGETQYF
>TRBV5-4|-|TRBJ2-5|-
TGTGCCAGCAGCTTGGCGTCGACGAGGAGGGAGACCCAGTACTTC
CASSLASTRRETQYF
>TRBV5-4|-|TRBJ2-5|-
TGTGCCAGCAGCTTGACACATCCTCTACGAGGAGAGACCCAGTACTTC
CASSLTHPLRGETQYF
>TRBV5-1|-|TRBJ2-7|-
TGCGCCAGTGCAGCTTTGGGACTGCTGGACGAGCAGTACTTC
CASAALGLLDEQYF
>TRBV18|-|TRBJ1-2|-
TGTGCCAGCTCACGTTTAGGGGACTATGGCTACACCTTC
CASSRLGDYGYTF
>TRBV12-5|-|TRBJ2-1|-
TGTGCTAGTGGTTTGTACAGACATTACAATGAGCAGTTCTTC
CASGLYRHYNEQFF
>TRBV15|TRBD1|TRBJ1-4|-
TGTGCCACCAGCAGAGGATTTGGGACAGTGGGGCAGGGGAATGAAAAACTGTTTTTT
CATSRGFGTVGQGNEKLFF
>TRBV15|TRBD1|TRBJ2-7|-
TGTGCCACCAGCCGCCCGGGACAGACCTACGAGCAGTACTTC
CATSRPGQTYEQYF
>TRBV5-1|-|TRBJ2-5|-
TGCGCCAGCAGCTTGAGTGTCCCGGTAGAGACCCAGTACTTC
CASSLSVPVETQYF
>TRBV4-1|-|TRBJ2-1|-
TGCGCCAGCACCCAGGCTTCGGGGTCGGGTTACAATGAGCAGTTCTTC
CASTQASGSGYNEQFF
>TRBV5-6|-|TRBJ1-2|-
TGTGCCAGCAGCCAACAGGACTATGGCTACACCTTC
CASSQQDYGYTF